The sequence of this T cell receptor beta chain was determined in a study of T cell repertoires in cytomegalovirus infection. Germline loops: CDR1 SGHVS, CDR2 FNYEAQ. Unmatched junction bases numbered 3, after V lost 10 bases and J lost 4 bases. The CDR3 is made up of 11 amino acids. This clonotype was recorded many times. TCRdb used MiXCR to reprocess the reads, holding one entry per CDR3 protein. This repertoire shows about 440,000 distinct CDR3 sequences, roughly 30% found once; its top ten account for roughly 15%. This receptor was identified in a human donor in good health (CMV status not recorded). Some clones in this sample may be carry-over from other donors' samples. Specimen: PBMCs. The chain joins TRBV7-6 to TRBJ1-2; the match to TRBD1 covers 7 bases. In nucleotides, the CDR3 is TGTGCCATCGAGGGGGCCTATGGCTACACCTTC. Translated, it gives CAIEGAYGYTF.